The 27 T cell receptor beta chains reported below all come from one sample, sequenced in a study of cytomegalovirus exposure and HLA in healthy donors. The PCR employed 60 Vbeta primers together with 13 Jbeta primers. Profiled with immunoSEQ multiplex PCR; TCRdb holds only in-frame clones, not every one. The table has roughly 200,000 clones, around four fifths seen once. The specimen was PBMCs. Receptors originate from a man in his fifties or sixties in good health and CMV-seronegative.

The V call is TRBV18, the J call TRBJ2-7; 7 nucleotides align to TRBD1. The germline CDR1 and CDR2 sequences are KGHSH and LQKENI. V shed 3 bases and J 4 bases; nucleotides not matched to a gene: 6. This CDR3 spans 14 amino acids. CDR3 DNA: TGTGCCAGCTCACCTCCCGGACAGGTGTACGAGCAGTACTTC. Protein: CASSPPGQVYEQYF.

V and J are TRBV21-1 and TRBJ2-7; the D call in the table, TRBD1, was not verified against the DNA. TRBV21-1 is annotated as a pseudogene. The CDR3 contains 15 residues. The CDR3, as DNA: TGTGCCAGCAGCAACAAAGACAGGACCTCCTACGAGCAGTACTTC. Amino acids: CASSNKDRTSYEQYF.

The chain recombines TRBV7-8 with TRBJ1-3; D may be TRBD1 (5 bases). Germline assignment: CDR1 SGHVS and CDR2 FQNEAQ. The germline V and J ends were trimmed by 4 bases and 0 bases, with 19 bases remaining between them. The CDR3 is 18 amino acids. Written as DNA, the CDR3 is TGTGCCAGCAGCTCCCGGGCGGGGGATCGGGCCTCTGGAAACACCATATATTTT. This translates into CASSSRAGDRASGNTIYF.

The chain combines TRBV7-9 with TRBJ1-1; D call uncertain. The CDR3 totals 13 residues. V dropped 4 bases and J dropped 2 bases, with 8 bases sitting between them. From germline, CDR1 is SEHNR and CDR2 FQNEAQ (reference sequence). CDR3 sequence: CASSSGQNTEAFF. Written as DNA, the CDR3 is TGTGCCAGCAGCTCAGGCCAAAACACTGAAGCTTTCTTT.

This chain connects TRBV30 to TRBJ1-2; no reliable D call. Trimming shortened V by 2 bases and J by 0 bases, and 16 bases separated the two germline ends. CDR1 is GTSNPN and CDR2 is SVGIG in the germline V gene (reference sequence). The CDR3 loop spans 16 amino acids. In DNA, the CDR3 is TGTGCCTGGAGTCAGCCGGGATTTGCTTCTAACTATGGCTACACCTTC. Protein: CAWSQPGFASNYGYTF.

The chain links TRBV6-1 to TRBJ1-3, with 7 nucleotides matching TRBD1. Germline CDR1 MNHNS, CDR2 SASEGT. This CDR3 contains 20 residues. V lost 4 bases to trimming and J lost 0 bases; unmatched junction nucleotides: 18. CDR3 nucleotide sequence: TGTGCCAGCAGTGTGGCCGGGACAGCCAGGAGGGGGATCTCTGGAAACACCATATATTTT. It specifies CASSVAGTARRGISGNTIYF.

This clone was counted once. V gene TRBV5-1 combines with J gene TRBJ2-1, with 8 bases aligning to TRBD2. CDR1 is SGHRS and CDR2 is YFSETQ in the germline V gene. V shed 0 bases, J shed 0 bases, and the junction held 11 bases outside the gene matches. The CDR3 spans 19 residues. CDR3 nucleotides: TGCGCCAGCAGCTTGGCGCCTAGCGGGTCCCCCAGCTCCTACAATGAGCAGTTCTTC. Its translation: CASSLAPSGSPSSYNEQFF.

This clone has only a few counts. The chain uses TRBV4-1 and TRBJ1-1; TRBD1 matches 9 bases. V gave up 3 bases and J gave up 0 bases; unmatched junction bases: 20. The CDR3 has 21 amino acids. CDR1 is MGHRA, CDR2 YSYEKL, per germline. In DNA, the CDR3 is TGCGCCAGCAGCCATCAAAGACAGGGGGTTGTCCCTCGGTCAATGAACACTGAAGCTTTCTTT. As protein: CASSHQRQGVVPRSMNTEAFF.

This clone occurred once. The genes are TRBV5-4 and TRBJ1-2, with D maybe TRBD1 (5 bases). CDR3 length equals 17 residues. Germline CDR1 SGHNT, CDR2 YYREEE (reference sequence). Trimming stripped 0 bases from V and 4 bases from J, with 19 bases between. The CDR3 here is CASSLGLGPKGSYGYTF. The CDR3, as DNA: TGTGCCAGCAGCTTGGGGCTGGGGCCAAAGGGATCCTATGGCTACACCTTC.

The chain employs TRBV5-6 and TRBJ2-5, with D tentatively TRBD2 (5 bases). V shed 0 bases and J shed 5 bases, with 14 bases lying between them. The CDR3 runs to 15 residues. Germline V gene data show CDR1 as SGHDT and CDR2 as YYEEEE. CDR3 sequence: CASSLAGDGGETQYF. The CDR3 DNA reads TGTGCCAGCAGCTTGGCCGGGGATGGCGGGGAGACCCAGTACTTC.

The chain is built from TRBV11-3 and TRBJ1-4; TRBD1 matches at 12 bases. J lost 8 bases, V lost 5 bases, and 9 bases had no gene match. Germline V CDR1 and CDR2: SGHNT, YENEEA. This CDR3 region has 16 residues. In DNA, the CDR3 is TGTGCCAGCAGCCCGGGACAGGGGGCGCATTACGAAAAACTGTTTTTT. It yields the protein CASSPGQGAHYEKLFF.

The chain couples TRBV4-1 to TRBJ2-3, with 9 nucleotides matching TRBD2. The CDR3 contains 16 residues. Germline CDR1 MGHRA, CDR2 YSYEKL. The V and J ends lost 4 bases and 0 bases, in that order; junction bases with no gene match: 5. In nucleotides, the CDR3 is TGCGCCAGCAGCCTGGAGCGGGGGGCAAGCACAGATACGCAGTATTTT. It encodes CASSLERGASTDTQYF.

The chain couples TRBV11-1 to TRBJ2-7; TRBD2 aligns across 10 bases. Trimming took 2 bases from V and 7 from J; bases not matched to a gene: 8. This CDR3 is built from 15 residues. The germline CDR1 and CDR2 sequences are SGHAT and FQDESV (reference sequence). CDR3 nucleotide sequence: TGTGCCAGCAGCTTAAAATCTAGCGGGAGCTGGGAGCAGTACTTC. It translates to CASSLKSSGSWEQYF.

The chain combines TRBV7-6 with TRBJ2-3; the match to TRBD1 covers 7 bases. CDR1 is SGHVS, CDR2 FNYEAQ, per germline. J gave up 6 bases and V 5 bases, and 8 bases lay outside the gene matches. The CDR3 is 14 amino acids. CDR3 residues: CASSPRQGADTQYF. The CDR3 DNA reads TGTGCCAGCAGCCCCAGACAGGGAGCGGATACGCAGTATTTT.

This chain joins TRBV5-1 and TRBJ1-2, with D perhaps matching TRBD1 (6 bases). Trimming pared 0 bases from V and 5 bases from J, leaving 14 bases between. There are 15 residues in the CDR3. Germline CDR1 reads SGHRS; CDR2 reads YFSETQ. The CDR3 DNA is TGCGCCAGCAGCTTGGGACAGGTAAAAGGGTATGGCTACACCTTC. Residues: CASSLGQVKGYGYTF.

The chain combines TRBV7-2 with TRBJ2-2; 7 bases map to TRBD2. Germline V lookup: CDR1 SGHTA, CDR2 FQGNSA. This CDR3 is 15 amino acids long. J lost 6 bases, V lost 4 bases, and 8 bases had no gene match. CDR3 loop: CASSWTTSLPGELFF. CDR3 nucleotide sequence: TGTGCCAGCAGCTGGACGACTAGCTTACCCGGGGAGCTGTTTTTT. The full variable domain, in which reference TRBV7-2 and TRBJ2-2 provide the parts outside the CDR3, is GAGVSQSPSNKVTEKGKDVELRCDPISGHTALYWYRQSLGQGLEFLIYFQGNSAPDKSGLPSDRFSAERTGGSVSTLTIQRTQQEDSAVYLCASSWTTSLPGELFFGEGSRLTVL.

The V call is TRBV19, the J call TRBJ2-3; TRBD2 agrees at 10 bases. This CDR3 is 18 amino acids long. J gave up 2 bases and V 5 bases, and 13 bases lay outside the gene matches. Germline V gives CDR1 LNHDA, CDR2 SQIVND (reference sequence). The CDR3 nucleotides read TGTGCCAGTAGTTCACTTGTTTTTAGCGGGAGGCCCACAGATACGCAGTATTTT. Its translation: CASSSLVFSGRPTDTQYF. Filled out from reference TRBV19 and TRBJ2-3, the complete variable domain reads DGGITQSPKYLFRKEGQNVTLSCEQNLNHDAMYWYRQDPGQGLRLIYYSQIVNDFQKGDIAEGYSVSREKKESFPLTVTSAQKNPTAFYLCASSSLVFSGRPTDTQYFGPGTRLTVL.

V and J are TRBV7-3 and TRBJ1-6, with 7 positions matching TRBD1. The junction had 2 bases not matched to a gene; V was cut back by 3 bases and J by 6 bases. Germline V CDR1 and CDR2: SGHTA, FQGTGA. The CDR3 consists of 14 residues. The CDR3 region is CASSLGQFNSPLHF. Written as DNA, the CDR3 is TGTGCCAGCAGCTTGGGACAGTTTAATTCACCCCTCCACTTT.

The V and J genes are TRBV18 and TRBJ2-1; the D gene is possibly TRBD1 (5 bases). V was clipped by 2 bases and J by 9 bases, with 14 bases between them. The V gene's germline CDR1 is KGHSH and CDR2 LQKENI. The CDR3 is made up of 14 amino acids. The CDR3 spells CASSPARVTSEQFF. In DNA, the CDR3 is TGTGCCAGCTCACCAGCCAGGGTGACGAGTGAGCAGTTCTTC.

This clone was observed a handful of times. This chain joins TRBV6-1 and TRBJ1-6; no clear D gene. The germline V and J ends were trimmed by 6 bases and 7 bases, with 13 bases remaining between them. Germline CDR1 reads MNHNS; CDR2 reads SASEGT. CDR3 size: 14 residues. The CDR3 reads CASRPRERNSPLHF. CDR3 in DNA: TGTGCCAGCAGACCTAGGGAGAGGAATTCACCCCTCCACTTT.

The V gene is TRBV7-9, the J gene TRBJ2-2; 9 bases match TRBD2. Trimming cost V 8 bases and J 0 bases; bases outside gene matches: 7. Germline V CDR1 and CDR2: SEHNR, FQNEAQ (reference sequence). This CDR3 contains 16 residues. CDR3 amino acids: CASPPAGGSNTGELFF. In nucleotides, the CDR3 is TGTGCCAGCCCCCCGGCGGGAGGGTCGAACACCGGGGAGCTGTTTTTT. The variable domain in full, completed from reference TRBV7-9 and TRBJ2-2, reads DTGVSQNPRHKITKRGQNVTFRCDPISEHNRLYWYRQTLGQGPEFLTYFQNEAQLEKSRLLSDRFSAERPKGSFSTLEIQRTEQGDSAMYLCASPPAGGSNTGELFFGEGSRLTVL.

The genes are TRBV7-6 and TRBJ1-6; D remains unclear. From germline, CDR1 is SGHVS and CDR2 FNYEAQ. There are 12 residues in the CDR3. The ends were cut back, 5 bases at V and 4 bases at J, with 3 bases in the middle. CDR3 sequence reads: CASSTYNSPLHF. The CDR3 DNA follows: TGTGCCAGCAGCACTTATAATTCACCCCTCCACTTT.

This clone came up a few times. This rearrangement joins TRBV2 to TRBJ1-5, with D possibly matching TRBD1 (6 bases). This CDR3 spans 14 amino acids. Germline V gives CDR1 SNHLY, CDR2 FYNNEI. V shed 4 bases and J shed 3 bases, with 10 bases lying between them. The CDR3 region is CASSGGTNNQPQHF. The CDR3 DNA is TGTGCCAGCAGTGGGGGGACAAACAATCAGCCCCAGCATTTT. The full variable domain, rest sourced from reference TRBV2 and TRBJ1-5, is EPEVTQTPSHQVTQMGQEVILRCVPISNHLYFYWYRQILGQKVEFLVSFYNNEISEKSEIFDDQFSVERPDGSNFTLKIRSTKLEDSAMYFCASSGGTNNQPQHFGDGTRLSIL.

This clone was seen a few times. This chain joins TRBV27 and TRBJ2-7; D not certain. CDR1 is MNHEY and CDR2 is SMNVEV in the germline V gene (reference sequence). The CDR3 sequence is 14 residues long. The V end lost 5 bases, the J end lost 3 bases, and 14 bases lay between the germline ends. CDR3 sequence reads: CASSPQSSHYEQYF. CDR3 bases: TGTGCCAGCAGTCCCCAGTCCTCACACTACGAGCAGTACTTC.

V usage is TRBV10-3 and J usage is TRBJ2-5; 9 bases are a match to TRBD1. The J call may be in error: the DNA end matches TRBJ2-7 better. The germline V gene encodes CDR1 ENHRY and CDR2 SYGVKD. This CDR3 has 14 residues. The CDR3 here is CAISQTGGAYEQYF. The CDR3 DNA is TGTGCCATCAGCCAGACAGGGGGGGCCTACGAGCAGTACTTC.

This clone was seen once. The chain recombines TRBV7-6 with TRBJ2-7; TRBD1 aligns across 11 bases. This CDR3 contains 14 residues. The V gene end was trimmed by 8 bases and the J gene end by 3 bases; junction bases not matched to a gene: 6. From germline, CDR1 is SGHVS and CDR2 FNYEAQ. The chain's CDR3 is CASATGTGGYEQYF. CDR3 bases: TGTGCCAGCGCCACCGGGACAGGGGGCTACGAGCAGTACTTC.

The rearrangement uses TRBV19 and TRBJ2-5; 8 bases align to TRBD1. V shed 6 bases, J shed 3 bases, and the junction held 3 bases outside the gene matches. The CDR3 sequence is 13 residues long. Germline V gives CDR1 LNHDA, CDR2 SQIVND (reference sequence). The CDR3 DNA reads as TGTGCCAGTAGAAAGGACAGGGAAGAGACCCAGTACTTC. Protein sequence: CASRKDREETQYF.